These 2 T cell receptor beta chains were all obtained from the same sample, sequenced in a study of T-cell reconstitution after alpha-beta-depleted transplantation in children. This sample's TCRbeta library carried unique molecular identifier barcodes. Using its own MiXCR run on the PCR reads, TCRdb lists one record per CDR3 protein. The repertoire holds roughly 610,000 distinct CDR3 sequences, under 12% seen once, with less than 5% in the top ten. Material: PBMCs from the stem cell graft donor, obtained from the stem cell graft. The receptors shown here come from a human donor who donated a stem cell graft to a child with acute myeloid leukemia.

This clonotype was observed a few times. This rearrangement joins TRBV19 to TRBJ2-1, with no clear D. The CDR3 extends over 14 amino acids. CDR1 is LNHDA, CDR2 SQIVND, per germline (reference sequence). Trimming removed 2 bases at V and 3 bases at J, with 8 bases between. The CDR3 protein is CASSIPGIYNEQFF. CDR3 nucleotide sequence: TGTGCCAGTAGTATACCAGGTATCTACAATGAGCAGTTCTTC. Supplemented by reference TRBV19 and TRBJ2-1, the full variable domain reads DGGITQSPKYLFRKEGQNVTLSCEQNLNHDAMYWYRQDPGQGLRLIYYSQIVNDFQKGDIAEGYSVSREKKESFPLTVTSAQKNPTAFYLCASSIPGIYNEQFFGPGTRLTVL.

Concerning this clonotype itself: The junction shows a germline mismatch at one end, possibly a read error. The chain combines TRBV3-1 with TRBJ2-1; the D call may be TRBD1 or TRBD2 (5 bases each). This CDR3 has 19 residues. The germline gives CDR1 LGHDT, CDR2 YNNKEL (reference sequence). The CDR3 protein is CTSWLGTKRAIPTYNEQFF. CDR3 in DNA: TGTACCAGCTGGCTAGGGACCAAGCGAGCAATCCCCACCTACAATGAGCAGTTCTTC.